This TCR beta chain was recorded in a study of long-term antiretroviral therapy in people with HIV. General study points: Within the repertoire, clones expanded before ART were dominant at all time points.

On this clone itself: The antigen remains unidentified.

The libraries were made with immunoSEQ v3.0 at survey level. For each individual sample, sequencing targeted about 35,000-50,000 T-cell genomes. Sequencing used immunoSEQ multiplex PCR; TCRdb keeps in-frame clones, though not all of them. The sample includes about 33,000 clones, 97% of them seen just once. The CDR3 sequence is 14 residues long. V was shortened by 0 bases and J by 0 bases, with 4 bases between the two germline ends. The germline V gene has CDR1 LGHNA and CDR2 YSLEER. The sample consisted of unsorted PBMCs, taken 6.9 years after starting antiretroviral therapy. The sequence derives from a man aged 25 to 45 with HIV. This sequence joins TRBV4-3 and TRBJ2-3; D call uncertain. CDR3 nucleotides: TGCGCCAGCAGCCAAGACAGGAGCACAGATACGCAGTATTTT. Encoded protein: CASSQDRSTDTQYF.